Below are 13 T cell receptor beta chains sequenced from a single sample in a study of early T cells in non-severe SARS-CoV-2 infection. TCRdb re-derived calls from the 5' RACE reads in MiXCR, one entry per CDR3 protein. The sample carries around 61,000 distinct CDR3 sequences, more than 10% recorded once. Sequenced: whole blood. These receptors originate from an adult who was a healthcare worker with PCR-confirmed SARS-CoV-2 infection or an uninfected control (not recorded which).

V gene TRBV6-1 combines with J gene TRBJ1-6; 8 bases agree with TRBD1. This CDR3 is 15 amino acids long. CDR1 is MNHNS and CDR2 is SASEGT in the germline V gene. Trimming removed 3 bases from V and 13 bases from J; junction bases left unmatched: 11. Here the CDR3 DNA reads TGTGCCAGCAGTGAGCCGACAGGGGATTGGTTCCCCCTCCACTTT. As protein: CASSEPTGDWFPLHF.

This clonotype has only a few counts. The rearrangement uses TRBV20-1 and TRBJ2-3, with TRBD2 matching over 14 bases. V trimming: 3 bases; J trimming: 1 base; junction bases outside the gene matches: 3. Germline loops: CDR1 DFQATT, CDR2 SNEGSKA (reference sequence). The CDR3 has 16 amino acids. The DNA of the CDR3 is TGCAGTGCTAGGACTAGCGGGGGGGCTGGCACAGATACGCAGTATTTT. Protein: CSARTSGGAGTDTQYF.

A few counts support this clonotype. Relative to the germline gene, one junction end is altered; a read error may explain this. The V gene is TRBV2, the J gene TRBJ2-1; 14 positions match TRBD2. CDR1 and CDR2 from the germline V gene are SNHLY and FYNNEI. The CDR3 extends over 14 amino acids. CDR3 residues: CASSKRLAGGPDPF. The CDR3 DNA reads TGTGCCAGCAGCAAAAGACTAGCGGGGGGGCCGGATCCCTTC.

The gene calls are TRBV30 and TRBJ2-3, with 7 bases lining up with TRBD2. V lost 0 bases and J lost 5; bases outside the gene matches: 5. Looked up from germline, CDR1 is GTSNPN and CDR2 is SVGIG (reference sequence). This CDR3 is 14 amino acids long. CDR3 nucleotides: TGTGCCTGGAGTGTACTGCTAGCGGAAGATACGCAGTATTTT. Protein product: CAWSVLLAEDTQYF.

This clonotype was observed a handful of times. The V call is TRBV29-1, the J call TRBJ2-1; 7 bases align to TRBD1. Unmatched junction bases numbered 11, after V lost 6 bases and J lost 3 bases. Germline assignment: CDR1 SQVTM and CDR2 ANQGSEA. The CDR3 is 15 residues long. The CDR3: CSVTLVTGNYNEQFF. As DNA, the CDR3 is TGCAGCGTCACGCTGGTGACAGGGAACTACAATGAGCAGTTCTTC.

The genes are TRBV7-8 and TRBJ2-3, with 11 bases lining up with TRBD1. Germline trimming cut 6 bases from V and 5 bases from J; bases unmatched to any gene: 1. This CDR3 spans 13 amino acids. The V gene's germline CDR1 is SGHVS and CDR2 FQNEAQ. The CDR3 sequence: CASRGQGVDTQYF. Here the CDR3 DNA reads TGTGCCAGCAGGGGACAGGGGGTAGATACGCAGTATTTT.

Comment on this clonotype: Possible read error: a much larger clone is one base away. The chain uses TRBV28 and TRBJ2-3; D is undetermined. CDR1 and CDR2 from the germline V gene are MDHEN and SYDVKM. This CDR3 has 12 amino acids. The CDR3 here is CVSSFGSDTQYF. The CDR3 nucleotides are TGTGTCAGCAGTTTTGGGTCAGATACGCAGTATTTT.

There are a few counts of this clonotype. The V and J genes are TRBV12-3 or TRBV12-4 and TRBJ2-3, with 7 bases fitting TRBD1. V trimming: 10 bases; J trimming: 5 bases; junction bases outside the gene matches: 12. This CDR3 has 14 residues. For the CDR3, the DNA is TGTGCCACCGCCGACAGGGCCCGGGGAGATACGCAGTATTTT. This sequence encodes CATADRARGDTQYF.

The chain employs TRBV12-3 or TRBV12-4 and TRBJ2-6, with 9 bases aligning to TRBD1. J was trimmed by 0 bases and V by 3 bases; bases with no gene match: 3. The CDR3 sequence is 17 residues long. The CDR3 loop is CASSLGQGSSGANVLTF. The CDR3 DNA sequence: TGTGCCAGCAGTTTGGGACAGGGATCCTCTGGGGCCAACGTCCTGACTTTC.

This clonotype has ten or more counts. The rearrangement links TRBV30 to TRBJ1-5; D gene ambiguous. The V gene lost 0 bases and the J gene lost 4 bases, with 10 bases spanning the gap. The CDR3 has 14 residues. Germline values: CDR1 GTSNPN, CDR2 SVGIG (reference sequence). The CDR3 sequence is CAWSVGSSNQPQHF. The CDR3 coding sequence is TGTGCCTGGAGTGTGGGGAGCTCTAATCAGCCCCAGCATTTT.

This clonotype was seen at least ten times. This chain joins TRBV12-3 or TRBV12-4 and TRBJ2-3; possibly TRBD1 or TRBD2 for D (6 bases each). The CDR3 spans 15 residues. The V end lost 3 bases, the J end lost 0 bases, and 10 bases lay between the germline ends. The CDR3 reads CASSFWGASTDTQYF. Written as DNA, the CDR3 is TGTGCCAGCAGTTTTTGGGGGGCTAGCACAGATACGCAGTATTTT.

The chain joins TRBV3-1 to TRBJ2-4; D is perhaps TRBD1 (6 bases). V gave up 6 bases and J gave up 0 bases, with 15 bases separating them. The CDR3 is 16 amino acids. Germline CDR1 is LGHDT and CDR2 is YNNKEL (reference sequence). The CDR3 reads CASSQDSWRAKNIQYF. The CDR3 DNA is TGTGCCAGCAGTCAGGACAGTTGGAGAGCCAAAAACATTCAGTACTTC.

The V and J genes are TRBV9 and TRBJ1-2; D possibly corresponds to TRBD1 (5 bases). The V gene lost 1 base and the J gene lost 8 bases, with 15 bases spanning the gap. This CDR3 region has 14 residues. Germline CDR1 is SGDLS and CDR2 is YYNGEE. This chain's CDR3 is CASSVLVQGSGYTF. CDR3 sequence (DNA): TGTGCCAGCAGCGTATTGGTGCAGGGAAGCGGCTACACCTTC.